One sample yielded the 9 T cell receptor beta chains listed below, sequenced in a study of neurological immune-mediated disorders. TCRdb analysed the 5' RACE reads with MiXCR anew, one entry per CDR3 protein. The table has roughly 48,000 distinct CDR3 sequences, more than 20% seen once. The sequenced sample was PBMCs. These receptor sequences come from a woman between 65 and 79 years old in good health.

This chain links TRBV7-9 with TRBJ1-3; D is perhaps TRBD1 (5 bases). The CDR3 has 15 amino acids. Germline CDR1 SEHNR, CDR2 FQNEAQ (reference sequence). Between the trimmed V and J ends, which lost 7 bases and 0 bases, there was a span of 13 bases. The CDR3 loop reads CASTQGDLSGNTIYF. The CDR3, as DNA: TGTGCCAGCACCCAAGGGGACCTCTCTGGAAACACCATATATTTT.

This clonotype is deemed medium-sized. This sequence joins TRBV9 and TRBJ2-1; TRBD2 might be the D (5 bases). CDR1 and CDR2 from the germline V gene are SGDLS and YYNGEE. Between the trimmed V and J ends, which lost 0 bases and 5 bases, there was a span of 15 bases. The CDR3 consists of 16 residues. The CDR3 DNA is TGTGCCAGCAGCGTAGCTGGCGGGCTGATGGACAATGAGCAGTTCTTC. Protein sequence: CASSVAGGLMDNEQFF.

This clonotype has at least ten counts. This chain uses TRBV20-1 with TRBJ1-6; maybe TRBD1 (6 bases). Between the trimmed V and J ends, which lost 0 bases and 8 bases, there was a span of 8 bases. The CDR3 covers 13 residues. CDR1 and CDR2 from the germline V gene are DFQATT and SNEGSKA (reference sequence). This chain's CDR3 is CSARDNRDSPLHF. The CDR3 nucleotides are TGCAGTGCTAGAGATAACAGGGATTCACCCCTCCACTTT.

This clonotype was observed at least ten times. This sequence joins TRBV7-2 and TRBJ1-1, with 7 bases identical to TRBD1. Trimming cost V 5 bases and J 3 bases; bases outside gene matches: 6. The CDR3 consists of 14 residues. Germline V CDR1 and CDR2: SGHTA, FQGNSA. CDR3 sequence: CASSPGDSYTEAFF. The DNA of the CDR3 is TGTGCCAGCAGCCCGGGGGACAGTTACACTGAAGCTTTCTTT.

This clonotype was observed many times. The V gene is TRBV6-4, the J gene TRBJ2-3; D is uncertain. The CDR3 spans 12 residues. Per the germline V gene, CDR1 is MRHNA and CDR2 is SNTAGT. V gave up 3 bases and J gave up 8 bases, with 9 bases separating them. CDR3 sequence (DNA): TGTGCCAGCAGTGATGTCAGGCCTACGCAGTATTTT. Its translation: CASSDVRPTQYF.

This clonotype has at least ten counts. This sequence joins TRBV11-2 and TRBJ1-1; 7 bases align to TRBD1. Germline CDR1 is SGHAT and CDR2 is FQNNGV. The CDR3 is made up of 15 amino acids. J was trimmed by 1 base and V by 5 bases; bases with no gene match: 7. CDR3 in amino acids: CASSAIRQGNTEAFF. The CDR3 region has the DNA TGTGCCAGCAGCGCAATTAGACAGGGGAACACTGAAGCTTTCTTT.

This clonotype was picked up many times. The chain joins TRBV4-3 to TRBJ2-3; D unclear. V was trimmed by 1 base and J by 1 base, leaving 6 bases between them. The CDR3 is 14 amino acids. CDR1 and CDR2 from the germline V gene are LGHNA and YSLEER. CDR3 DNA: TGCGCCAGCAGCCAAGGCGGCGGCACAGATACGCAGTATTTT. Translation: CASSQGGGTDTQYF.

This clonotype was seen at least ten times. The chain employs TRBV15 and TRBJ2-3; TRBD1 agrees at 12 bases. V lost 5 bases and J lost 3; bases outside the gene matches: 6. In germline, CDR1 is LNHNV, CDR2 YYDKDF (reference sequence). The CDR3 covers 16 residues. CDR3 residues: CATSLRDRGPTDTQYF. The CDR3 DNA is TGTGCCACCAGCCTCAGGGACAGGGGGCCTACAGATACGCAGTATTTT.

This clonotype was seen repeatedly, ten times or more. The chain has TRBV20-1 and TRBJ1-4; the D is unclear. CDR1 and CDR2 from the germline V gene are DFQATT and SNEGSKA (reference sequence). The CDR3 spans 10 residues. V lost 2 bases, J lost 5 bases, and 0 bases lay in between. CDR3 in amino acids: CSARNEKLFF. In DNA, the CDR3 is TGCAGTGCTAGAAATGAAAAACTGTTTTTT.